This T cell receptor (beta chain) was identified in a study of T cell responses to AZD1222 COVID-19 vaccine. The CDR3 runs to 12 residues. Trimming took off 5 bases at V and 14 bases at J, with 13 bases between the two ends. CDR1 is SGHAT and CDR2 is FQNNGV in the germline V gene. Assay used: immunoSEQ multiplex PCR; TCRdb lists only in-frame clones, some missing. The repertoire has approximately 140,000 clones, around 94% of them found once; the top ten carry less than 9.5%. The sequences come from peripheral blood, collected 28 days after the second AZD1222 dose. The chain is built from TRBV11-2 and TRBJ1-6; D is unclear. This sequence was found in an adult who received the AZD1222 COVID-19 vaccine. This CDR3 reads CASSPGVAALHF. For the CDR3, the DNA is TGTGCCAGCAGCCCTGGGGTAGCGGCCCTCCACTTT.